The 10 T cell receptor beta chains reported below all come from one sample, sequenced in a study of cytomegalovirus exposure and HLA in healthy donors. PCR amplification relied on 60 Vbeta primers (plus 13 Jbeta primers). Assay used: immunoSEQ multiplex PCR; TCRdb lists only in-frame clones, some missing. This sample has some 120,000 clones; around 75% occur once, and the top ten carry approximately 9.1%. Sequenced material: PBMCs. The receptor source for this set is a woman in her forties or fifties in good health and CMV-seropositive.

The gene calls are TRBV30 and TRBJ1-6, with TRBD1 as a possible D gene (6 bases). Trimming took off 3 bases at V and 10 bases at J, with 19 bases between the two ends. CDR3 size: 15 residues. In germline, CDR1 is GTSNPN, CDR2 SVGIG (reference sequence). CDR3 loop: CAWRWVGSGASPLHF. The CDR3 DNA reads TGTGCCTGGAGGTGGGTCGGCTCAGGGGCCTCACCCCTCCACTTT.

Of note for this clone: Mismatch with germline at one junction end may stem from a read error. The chain couples TRBV7-9 to TRBJ2-1; unclear D gene. This CDR3 is built from 11 residues. Germline CDR1 reads SEHNR; CDR2 reads FQNEAQ (reference sequence). The CDR3 region is CASSRGLEPFF. As DNA, the CDR3 is TGTGCCAGCAGCCGAGGTCTAGAGCCGTTCTTC.

This chain uses TRBV25-1 with TRBJ1-3; D ambiguous. From germline, CDR1 is MGHDK and CDR2 SYGVNS. V was clipped by 1 base and J by 2 bases, with 6 bases between them. CDR3 size: 14 residues. In nucleotides, the CDR3 is TGTGCCAGCAGTGAATCGAGGGCTGGAAACACCATATATTTT. Protein product: CASSESRAGNTIYF.

This clone showed up just a few times. This chain joins TRBV2 and TRBJ1-4, with 9 bases matching TRBD1. The CDR3 length is 15 residues. V lost 8 bases to trimming and J lost 0 bases; unmatched junction nucleotides: 4. In germline, CDR1 is SNHLY, CDR2 FYNNEI. The CDR3 coding sequence is TGTGCCAGCGGTAGGGACAGGGCAACTAATGAAAAACTGTTTTTT. It codes for CASGRDRATNEKLFF. The variable domain in full, with the rest retrieved from reference TRBV2 and TRBJ1-4, is EPEVTQTPSHQVTQMGQEVILRCVPISNHLYFYWYRQILGQKVEFLVSFYNNEISEKSEIFDDQFSVERPDGSNFTLKIRSTKLEDSAMYFCASGRDRATNEKLFFGSGTQLSVL.

J is TRBJ2-5 and V is TRBV5-1; 7 positions match TRBD1. The CDR3 has 14 residues. The junction had 4 bases not matched to a gene; V was cut back by 0 bases and J by 5 bases. Germline values: CDR1 SGHRS, CDR2 YFSETQ. The CDR3 region is CASSLGQGEETQYF. The CDR3 region has the DNA TGCGCCAGCAGCTTGGGACAGGGAGAGGAGACCCAGTACTTC.

V and J are TRBV9 and TRBJ2-7; 7 nucleotides match TRBD2. The CDR3 extends over 15 amino acids. V shed 0 bases, J shed 2 bases, and the junction held 5 bases outside the gene matches. From germline, CDR1 is SGDLS and CDR2 YYNGEE. CDR3 protein: CASSVDGLDTYEQYF. The CDR3 DNA reads TGTGCCAGCAGCGTAGACGGACTAGATACCTACGAGCAGTACTTC.

The chain joins TRBV25-1 to TRBJ2-5, with 10 bases that match TRBD2. The germline V gene encodes CDR1 MGHDK and CDR2 SYGVNS. This CDR3 spans 16 amino acids. V trimming: 1 base; J trimming: 5 bases; junction bases outside the gene matches: 7. The CDR3 sequence: CASSESSSGRWETQYF. The CDR3 DNA sequence: TGTGCCAGCAGTGAATCATCTAGCGGGAGATGGGAGACCCAGTACTTC.

This clone has just a few counts. The V call is TRBV5-4, the J call TRBJ2-3, with 11 positions matching TRBD2. The CDR3 is made up of 14 amino acids. Germline CDR1 reads SGHNT; CDR2 reads YYREEE (reference sequence). Trimming removed 4 bases from V and 6 bases from J; junction bases left unmatched: 4. CDR3: CASSLTSGADTQYF. In DNA, the CDR3 is TGTGCCAGCAGCCTGACTAGCGGGGCTGATACGCAGTATTTT.

V is TRBV20-1 and J is TRBJ2-5; no definite D call. Germline loops: CDR1 DFQATT, CDR2 SNEGSKA (reference sequence). V was trimmed by 8 bases and J by 7 bases, leaving 14 bases between them. The CDR3 is 11 residues long. The CDR3 protein is CSIHSGWTQYF. Here the CDR3 DNA reads TGCAGTATACATTCTGGCTGGACCCAGTACTTC.

V gene TRBV11-2 combines with J gene TRBJ2-7; possibly TRBD2 for D (5 bases). This CDR3 has 14 residues. CDR1 is SGHAT, CDR2 FQNNGV, per germline. V lost 3 bases and J 7 bases, leaving 16 bases between the germline ends. For the CDR3, the DNA is TGTGCCAGCAGCTTTCCGGGAACACCTCATGAGCAGTACTTC. Its translation is CASSFPGTPHEQYF. Supplemented by reference TRBV11-2 and TRBJ2-7, the full variable domain reads EAGVAQSPRYKIIEKRQSVAFWCNPISGHATLYWYQQILGQGPKLLIQFQNNGVVDDSQLPKDRFSAERLKGVDSTLKIQPAKLEDSAVYLCASSFPGTPHEQYFGPGTRLTVT.